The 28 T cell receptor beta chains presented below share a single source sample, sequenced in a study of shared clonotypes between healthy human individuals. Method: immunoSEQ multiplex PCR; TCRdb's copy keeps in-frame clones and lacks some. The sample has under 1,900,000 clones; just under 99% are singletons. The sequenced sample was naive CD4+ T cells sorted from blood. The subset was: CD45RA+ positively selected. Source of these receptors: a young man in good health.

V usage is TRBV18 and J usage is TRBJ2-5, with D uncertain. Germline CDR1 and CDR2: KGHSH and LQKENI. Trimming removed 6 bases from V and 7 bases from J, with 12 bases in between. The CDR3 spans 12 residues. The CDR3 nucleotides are TGTGCCAGCTCGTCGCCTAGAAGGACCCAGTACTTC. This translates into CASSSPRRTQYF.

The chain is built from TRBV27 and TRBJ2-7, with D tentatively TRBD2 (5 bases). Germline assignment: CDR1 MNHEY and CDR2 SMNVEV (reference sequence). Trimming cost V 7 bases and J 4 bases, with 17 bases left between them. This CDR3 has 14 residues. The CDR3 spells CASKSAAERYEQYF. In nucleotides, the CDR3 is TGTGCCAGCAAATCAGCGGCCGAGAGGTACGAGCAGTACTTC.

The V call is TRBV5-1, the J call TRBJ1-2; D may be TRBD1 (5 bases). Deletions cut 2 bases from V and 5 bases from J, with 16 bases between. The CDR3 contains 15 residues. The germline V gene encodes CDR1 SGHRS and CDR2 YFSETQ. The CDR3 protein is CASSFTGRLGYGYTF. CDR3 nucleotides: TGCGCCAGCAGCTTTACGGGACGGCTCGGGTATGGCTACACCTTC. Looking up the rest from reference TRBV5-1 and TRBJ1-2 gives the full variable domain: KAGVTQTPRYLIKTRGQQVTLSCSPISGHRSVSWYQQTPGQGLQFLFEYFSETQRNKGNFPGRFSGRQFSNSRSEMNVSTLELGDSALYLCASSFTGRLGYGYTFGSGTRLTVV.

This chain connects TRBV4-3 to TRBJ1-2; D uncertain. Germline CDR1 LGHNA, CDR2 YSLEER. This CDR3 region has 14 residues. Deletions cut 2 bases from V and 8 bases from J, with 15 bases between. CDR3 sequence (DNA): TGCGCCAGCAGCCAAAAGCAGGCCCATGGAGGCTACACCTTC. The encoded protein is CASSQKQAHGGYTF.

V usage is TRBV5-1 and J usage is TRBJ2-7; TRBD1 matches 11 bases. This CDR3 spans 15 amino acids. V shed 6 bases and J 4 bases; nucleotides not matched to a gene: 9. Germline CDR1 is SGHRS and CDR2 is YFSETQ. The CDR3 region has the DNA TGCGCCAGCAACGGCCGGACAGGGGGCGAGTACGAGCAGTACTTC. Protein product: CASNGRTGGEYEQYF.

The CDR3 spells CASSLTGTSENEQYF. DNA of the CDR3: TGTGCCAGCAGCTTAACCGGGACTAGCGAAAACGAGCAGTACTTC. This rearrangement joins TRBV7-3 to TRBJ2-7, with 10 bases that match TRBD2. Germline V gene data show CDR1 as SGHTA and CDR2 as FQGTGA. CDR3 length equals 15 residues. J gave up 5 bases and V 0 bases, and 4 bases lay outside the gene matches.

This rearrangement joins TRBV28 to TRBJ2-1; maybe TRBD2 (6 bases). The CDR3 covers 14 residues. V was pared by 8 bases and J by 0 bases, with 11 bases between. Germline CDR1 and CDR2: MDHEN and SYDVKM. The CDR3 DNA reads TGTGCCAGCTTCAAAGCGGGCTCCTACAATGAGCAGTTCTTC. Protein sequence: CASFKAGSYNEQFF.

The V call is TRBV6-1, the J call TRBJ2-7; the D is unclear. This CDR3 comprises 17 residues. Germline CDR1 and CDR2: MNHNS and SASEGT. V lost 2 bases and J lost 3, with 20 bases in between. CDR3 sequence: CASSEFRGRMDDYEQYF. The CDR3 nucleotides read TGTGCCAGCAGTGAATTTCGCGGCAGAATGGACGACTACGAGCAGTACTTC.

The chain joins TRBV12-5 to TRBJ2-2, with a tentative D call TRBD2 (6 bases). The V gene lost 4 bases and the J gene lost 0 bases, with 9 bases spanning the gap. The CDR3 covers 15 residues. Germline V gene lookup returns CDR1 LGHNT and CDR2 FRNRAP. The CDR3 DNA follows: TGTGCTAGTGGTTATGGGAGGACGAACACCGGGGAGCTGTTTTTT. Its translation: CASGYGRTNTGELFF.

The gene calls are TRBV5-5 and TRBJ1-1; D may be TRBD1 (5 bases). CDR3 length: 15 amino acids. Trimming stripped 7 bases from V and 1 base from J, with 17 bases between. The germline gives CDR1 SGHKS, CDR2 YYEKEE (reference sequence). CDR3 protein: CASATKDIPNTEAFF. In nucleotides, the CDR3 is TGTGCCAGCGCCACGAAGGACATACCGAACACTGAAGCTTTCTTT.

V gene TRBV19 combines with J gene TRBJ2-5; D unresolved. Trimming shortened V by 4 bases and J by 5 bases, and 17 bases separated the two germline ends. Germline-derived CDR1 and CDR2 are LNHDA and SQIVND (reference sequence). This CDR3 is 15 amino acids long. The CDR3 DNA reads TGTGCCAGTAGTACCATCCCCTCCCCCCGGGAGACCCAGTACTTC. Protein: CASSTIPSPRETQYF.

The CDR3 coding sequence is TGTGCCAGCAGTACGACCAGCCCAACTGAGCAGTTCTTC. Residues: CASSTTSPTEQFF. The gene calls are TRBV28 and TRBJ2-1; D gene ambiguous. CDR1 and CDR2 from the germline V gene are MDHEN and SYDVKM. V lost 5 bases to trimming and J lost 9 bases, with 14 bases between them. CDR3 length: 13 amino acids.

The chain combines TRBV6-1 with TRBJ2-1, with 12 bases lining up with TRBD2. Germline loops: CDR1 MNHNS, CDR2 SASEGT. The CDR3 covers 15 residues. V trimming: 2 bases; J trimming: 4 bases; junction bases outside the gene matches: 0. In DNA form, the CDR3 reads TGTGCCAGCAGTGAACTAGCGGGAGGGTACAATGAGCAGTTCTTC. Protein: CASSELAGGYNEQFF.

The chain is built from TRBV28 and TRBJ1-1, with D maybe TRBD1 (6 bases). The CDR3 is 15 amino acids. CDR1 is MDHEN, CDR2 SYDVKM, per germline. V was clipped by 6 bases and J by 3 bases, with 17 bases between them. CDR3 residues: CASSLYRASDTEAFF. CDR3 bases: TGTGCCAGCAGCCTCTACAGGGCAAGCGACACTGAAGCTTTCTTT.

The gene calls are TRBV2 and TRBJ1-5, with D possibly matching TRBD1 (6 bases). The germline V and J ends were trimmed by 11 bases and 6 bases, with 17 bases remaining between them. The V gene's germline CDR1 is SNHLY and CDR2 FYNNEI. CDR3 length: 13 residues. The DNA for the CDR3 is TGTGCCGGGAGGGGGGTGGTCGGTCAGCCCCAGCATTTT. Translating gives CAGRGVVGQPQHF.

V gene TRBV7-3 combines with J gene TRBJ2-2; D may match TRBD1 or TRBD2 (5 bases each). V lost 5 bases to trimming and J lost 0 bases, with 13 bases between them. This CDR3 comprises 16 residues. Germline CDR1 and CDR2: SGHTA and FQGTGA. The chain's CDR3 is CASSRTGTANTGELFF. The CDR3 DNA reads TGTGCCAGCAGCAGAACCGGGACGGCGAACACCGGGGAGCTGTTTTTT.

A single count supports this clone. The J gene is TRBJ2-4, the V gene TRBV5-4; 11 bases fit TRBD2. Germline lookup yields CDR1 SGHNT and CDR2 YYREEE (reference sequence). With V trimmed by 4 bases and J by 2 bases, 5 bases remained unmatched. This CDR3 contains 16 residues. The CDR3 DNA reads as TGTGCCAGCAGCCTTATGACTAGCGGGACCAAAAACATTCAGTACTTC. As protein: CASSLMTSGTKNIQYF.

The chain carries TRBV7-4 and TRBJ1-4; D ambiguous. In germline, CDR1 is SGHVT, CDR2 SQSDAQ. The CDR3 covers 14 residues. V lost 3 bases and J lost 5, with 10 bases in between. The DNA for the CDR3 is TGTGCCAGCAGCTTGGTAAGGGCGAATGAAAAACTGTTTTTT. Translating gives CASSLVRANEKLFF.

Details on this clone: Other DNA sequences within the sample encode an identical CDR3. The CDR3 loop reads CASSSSRYGYTF. CDR3 sequence (DNA): TGTGCCAGCAGTTCCTCGAGATATGGCTACACCTTC. The chain links TRBV28 to TRBJ1-2, with D uncertain. Between the trimmed V and J ends, which lost 4 bases and 5 bases, there was a span of 8 bases. The CDR3 sequence is 12 residues long. Germline lookup yields CDR1 MDHEN and CDR2 SYDVKM.

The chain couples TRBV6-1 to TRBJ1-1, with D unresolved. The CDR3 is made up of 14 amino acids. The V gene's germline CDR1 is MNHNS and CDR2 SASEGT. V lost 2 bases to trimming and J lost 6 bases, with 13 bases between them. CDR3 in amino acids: CASSENLSWPEAFF. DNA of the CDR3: TGTGCCAGCAGTGAAAATCTTTCTTGGCCTGAAGCTTTCTTT.

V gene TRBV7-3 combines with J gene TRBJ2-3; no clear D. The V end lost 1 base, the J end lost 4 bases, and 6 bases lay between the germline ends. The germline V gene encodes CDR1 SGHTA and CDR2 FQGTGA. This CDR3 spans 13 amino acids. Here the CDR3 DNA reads TGTGCCAGCAGCTTAAGTTTCCCAGATACGCAGTATTTT. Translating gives CASSLSFPDTQYF.

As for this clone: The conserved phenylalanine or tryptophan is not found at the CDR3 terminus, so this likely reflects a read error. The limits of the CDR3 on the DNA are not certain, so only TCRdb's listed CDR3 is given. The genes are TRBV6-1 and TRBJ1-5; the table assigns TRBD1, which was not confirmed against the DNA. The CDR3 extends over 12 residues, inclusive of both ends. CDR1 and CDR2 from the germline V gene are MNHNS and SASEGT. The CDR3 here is CASSEPGQGRTL.

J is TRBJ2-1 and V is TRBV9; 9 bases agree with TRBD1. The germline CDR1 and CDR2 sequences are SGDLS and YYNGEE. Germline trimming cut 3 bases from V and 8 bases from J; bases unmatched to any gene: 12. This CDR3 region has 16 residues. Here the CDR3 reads CASSGHGTGIGDEQFF. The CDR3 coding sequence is TGTGCCAGCAGCGGACACGGGACAGGGATAGGGGATGAGCAGTTCTTC.

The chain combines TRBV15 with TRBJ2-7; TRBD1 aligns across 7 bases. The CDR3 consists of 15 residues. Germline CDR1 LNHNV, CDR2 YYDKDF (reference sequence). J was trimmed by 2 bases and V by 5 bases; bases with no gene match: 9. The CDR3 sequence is CATSPGGHEAYEQYF. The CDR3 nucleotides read TGTGCCACCAGCCCAGGGGGACACGAAGCCTACGAGCAGTACTTC.

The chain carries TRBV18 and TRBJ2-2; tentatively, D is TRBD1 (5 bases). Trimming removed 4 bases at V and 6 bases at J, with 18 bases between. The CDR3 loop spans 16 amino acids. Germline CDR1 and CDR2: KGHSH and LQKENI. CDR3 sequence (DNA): TGTGCCAGCTCACTAGAGGACACCTATTTTGCCGGGGAGCTGTTTTTT. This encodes CASSLEDTYFAGELFF.

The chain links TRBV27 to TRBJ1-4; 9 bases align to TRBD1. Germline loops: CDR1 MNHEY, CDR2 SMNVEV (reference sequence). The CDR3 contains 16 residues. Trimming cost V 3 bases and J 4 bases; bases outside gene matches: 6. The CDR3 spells CASSLGQGTFNEKLFF. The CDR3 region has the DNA TGTGCCAGCAGTTTGGGACAGGGAACCTTTAATGAAAAACTGTTTTTT. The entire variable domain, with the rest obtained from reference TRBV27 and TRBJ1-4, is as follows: EAQVTQNPRYLITVTGKKLTVTCSQNMNHEYMSWYRQDPGLGLRQIYYSMNVEVTDKGDVPEGYKVSRKEKRNFPLILESPSPNQTSLYFCASSLGQGTFNEKLFFGSGTQLSVL.

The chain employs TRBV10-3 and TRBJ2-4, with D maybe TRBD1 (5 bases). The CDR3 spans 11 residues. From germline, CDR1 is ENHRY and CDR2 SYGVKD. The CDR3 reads CAAGSGNIQYF. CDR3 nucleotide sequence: TGTGCAGCAGGGTCAGGAAACATTCAGTACTTC.

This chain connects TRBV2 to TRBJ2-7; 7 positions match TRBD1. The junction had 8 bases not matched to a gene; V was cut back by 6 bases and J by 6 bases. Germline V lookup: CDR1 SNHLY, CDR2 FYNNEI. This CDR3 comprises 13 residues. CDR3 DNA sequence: TGTGCCAGCAGGGACGACAGGGCTGGCGAGCAGTACTTC. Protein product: CASRDDRAGEQYF.